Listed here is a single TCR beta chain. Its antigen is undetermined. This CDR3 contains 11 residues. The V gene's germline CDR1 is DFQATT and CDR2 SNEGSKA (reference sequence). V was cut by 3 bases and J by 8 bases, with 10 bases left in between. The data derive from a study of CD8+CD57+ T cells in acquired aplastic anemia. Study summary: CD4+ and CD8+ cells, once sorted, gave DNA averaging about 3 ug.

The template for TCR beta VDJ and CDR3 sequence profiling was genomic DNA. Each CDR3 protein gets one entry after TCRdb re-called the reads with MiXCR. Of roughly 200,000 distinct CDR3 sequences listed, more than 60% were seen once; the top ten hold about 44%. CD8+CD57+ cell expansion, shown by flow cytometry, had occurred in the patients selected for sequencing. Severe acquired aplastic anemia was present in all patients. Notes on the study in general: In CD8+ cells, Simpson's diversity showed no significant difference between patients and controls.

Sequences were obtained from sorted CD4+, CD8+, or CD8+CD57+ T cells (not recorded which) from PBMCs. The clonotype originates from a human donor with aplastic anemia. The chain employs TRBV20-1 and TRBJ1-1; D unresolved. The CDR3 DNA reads TGCAGTGCTAGCGCGGCCCGGGAAGCTTTCTTT. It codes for CSASAAREAFF.